This is a list of T cell receptor beta chains from one sample in a study of identical twins. TCRdb processed the 5' RACE reads anew with MiXCR; each CDR3 protein has one entry. The table has a few hundred thousand distinct CDR3 sequences, roughly 8.6% seen once. This same sample was also taken into another study, of yellow fever vaccine responses in identical twins.

The sequencing input was memory (CD45RO+) T cells sorted from blood. The origin of the receptors is a woman in her late teens or twenties in good health. Each CDR3 is given with its conserved first and last residue. D genes are given only for firm matches. The size of a clone is reported for some rows only, either as once, few or many, or as a class for expanded clones.

J gene: TRBJ2-7; D gene: -; V gene: TRBV6-5; clone size: -; CDR3 protein: CASSYGRTYEQYF; CDR3 DNA: TGTGCCAGCAGTTATGGCCGAACCTACGAGCAGTACTTC
J gene: TRBJ1-2; D gene: -; V gene: TRBV20-1; clone size: medium-sized; CDR3 protein: CSARDEDGMGYGYTF; CDR3 DNA: TGCAGTGCTAGAGACGAGGACGGGATGGGCTATGGCTACACCTTC
J gene: TRBJ2-3; D gene: TRBD1; V gene: TRBV24-1; clone size: many; CDR3 protein: CATSLPGQGAGDTQYF; CDR3 DNA: TGTGCCACCAGCCTACCGGGACAGGGGGCGGGAGATACGCAGTATTTT
J gene: TRBJ2-5; D gene: TRBD2; V gene: TRBV20-1; clone size: few; CDR3 protein: CSARDSTRGVRETQYF; CDR3 DNA: TGCAGTGCTAGAGATAGTACGCGGGGGGTGCGAGAGACCCAGTACTTC
J gene: TRBJ1-1; D gene: -; V gene: TRBV18; clone size: many; CDR3 protein: CASSVRENTEAFF; CDR3 DNA: TGTGCCAGCTCAGTGAGGGAGAACACTGAAGCTTTCTTT
J gene: TRBJ2-5; D gene: -; V gene: TRBV28; clone size: many; CDR3 protein: CASSLRFRQETQYF; CDR3 DNA: TGTGCCAGCAGTCTCCGGTTCCGCCAAGAGACCCAGTACTTC
J gene: TRBJ2-2; D gene: TRBD1; V gene: TRBV28; clone size: few; CDR3 protein: CASRVTGTGVSGELFF; CDR3 DNA: TGTGCCAGCAGAGTGACCGGGACAGGGGTGAGCGGGGAGCTGTTTTTT
J gene: TRBJ2-4; D gene: -; V gene: TRBV27; clone size: -; CDR3 protein: CASSLSRTNLAKNIQYF; CDR3 DNA: TGTGCCAGCAGTCTCTCCCGGACTAACTTAGCCAAAAACATTCAGTACTTC
J gene: TRBJ2-2; D gene: -; V gene: TRBV3-1; clone size: many; CDR3 protein: CASSHGTAMNTGELFF; CDR3 DNA: TGTGCCAGCAGCCATGGGACCGCTATGAACACCGGGGAGCTGTTTTTT
J gene: TRBJ2-2; D gene: -; V gene: TRBV12-3/TRBV12-4; clone size: many; CDR3 protein: CASSSEFSGELFF; CDR3 DNA: TGTGCCAGCAGCTCCGAATTCTCCGGGGAGCTGTTTTTT
J gene: TRBJ2-1; D gene: -; V gene: TRBV19; clone size: -; CDR3 protein: CASSRQYNEQFF; CDR3 DNA: TGTGCCAGTAGTCGACAGTACAATGAGCAGTTCTTC
J gene: TRBJ1-6; D gene: TRBD1; V gene: TRBV5-1; clone size: many; CDR3 protein: CASSLGLDRVGSPLHF; CDR3 DNA: TGCGCCAGCAGCTTGGGACTGGACAGGGTTGGTTCACCCCTCCACTTT
J gene: TRBJ2-5; D gene: TRBD2; V gene: TRBV5-5; clone size: -; CDR3 protein: CASSRGPSGGNQETQYF; CDR3 DNA: TGTGCCAGCAGCCGAGGACCTAGCGGGGGGAACCAAGAGACCCAGTACTTC
J gene: TRBJ2-1; D gene: TRBD2; V gene: TRBV20-1; clone size: many; CDR3 protein: CSARDGRGGNEQFF; CDR3 DNA: TGCAGTGCTAGAGATGGGAGGGGCGGGAATGAGCAGTTCTTC
J gene: TRBJ1-1; D gene: -; V gene: TRBV25-1; clone size: -; CDR3 protein: CASSEGPRTEAFF; CDR3 DNA: TGTGCCAGCAGTGAGGGACCGAGGACTGAAGCTTTCTTT
J gene: TRBJ1-1; D gene: TRBD1; V gene: TRBV6-1; clone size: few; CDR3 protein: CASRQGARDTEAFF; CDR3 DNA: TGTGCCAGCCGCCAGGGGGCGAGGGACACTGAAGCTTTCTTT
J gene: TRBJ2-5; D gene: TRBD1; V gene: TRBV7-6; clone size: many; CDR3 protein: CASSSLSQGAFQETQYF; CDR3 DNA: TGTGCCAGCAGCTCCCTTTCACAGGGGGCCTTCCAAGAGACCCAGTACTTC
J gene: TRBJ1-2; D gene: -; V gene: TRBV28; clone size: -; CDR3 protein: CASSFQLATLGYTF; CDR3 DNA: TGTGCCAGCAGTTTCCAATTGGCGACCTTGGGCTACACCTTC
J gene: TRBJ2-3; D gene: -; V gene: TRBV7-2; clone size: -; CDR3 protein: CASSLGQGLTFTDTQYF; CDR3 DNA: TGTGCCAGCAGCTTGGGGCAGGGACTGACATTCACAGATACGCAGTATTTT
J gene: TRBJ2-4; D gene: -; V gene: TRBV6-5; clone size: -; CDR3 protein: CASSYSLRALAKNIQYF; CDR3 DNA: TGTGCCAGCAGTTACTCGTTAAGGGCCCTAGCCAAAAACATTCAGTACTTC
J gene: TRBJ2-4; D gene: -; V gene: TRBV20-1; clone size: few; CDR3 protein: CSASPEGIQYF; CDR3 DNA: TGCAGTGCTAGTCCTGAGGGCATTCAGTACTTC
J gene: TRBJ2-5; D gene: -; V gene: TRBV29-1; clone size: few; CDR3 protein: CSVEAVAGSETQYF; CDR3 DNA: TGCAGCGTTGAGGCCGTGGCGGGGAGCGAGACCCAGTACTTC
J gene: TRBJ2-1; D gene: -; V gene: TRBV20-1; clone size: many; CDR3 protein: CSAPPRDQTYNEQFF; CDR3 DNA: TGCAGTGCCCCTCCCCGGGACCAAACCTACAATGAGCAGTTCTTC
J gene: TRBJ2-1; D gene: TRBD2; V gene: TRBV11-2; clone size: many; CDR3 protein: CASSLRPLAGGPNEQFF; CDR3 DNA: TGTGCCAGCAGCTTAAGGCCACTAGCGGGGGGGCCTAATGAGCAGTTCTTC
J gene: TRBJ1-6; D gene: -; V gene: TRBV25-1; clone size: many; CDR3 protein: CASSATSWGSPLHF; CDR3 DNA: TGTGCCAGCAGTGCAACCTCGTGGGGTTCACCCCTCCACTTT
J gene: TRBJ2-3; D gene: TRBD2; V gene: TRBV5-4; clone size: few; CDR3 protein: CASSSSGSGADTQYF; CDR3 DNA: TGTGCCAGCAGCTCTAGCGGGAGTGGAGCAGATACGCAGTATTTT
J gene: TRBJ2-5; D gene: -; V gene: TRBV6-5; clone size: many; CDR3 protein: CASSYSRGVQETQYF; CDR3 DNA: TGTGCCAGCAGTTACTCGAGAGGTGTCCAAGAGACCCAGTACTTC
J gene: TRBJ2-2; D gene: -; V gene: TRBV2; clone size: many; CDR3 protein: CASRRDTGELFF; CDR3 DNA: TGTGCCAGCAGGAGGGACACCGGGGAGCTGTTTTTT
J gene: TRBJ2-3; D gene: -; V gene: TRBV5-6; clone size: many; CDR3 protein: CASSLGATGVTQYF; CDR3 DNA: TGTGCCAGCAGCTTAGGGGCGACTGGGGTTACGCAGTATTTT
J gene: TRBJ2-2; D gene: TRBD2; V gene: TRBV2; clone size: few; CDR3 protein: CASRGLASTGELFF; CDR3 DNA: TGTGCCAGCAGGGGACTAGCCTCCACCGGGGAGCTGTTTTTT
J gene: TRBJ2-7; D gene: TRBD1; V gene: TRBV24-1; clone size: many; CDR3 protein: CATSKRDSYEQYF; CDR3 DNA: TGTGCCACCAGTAAAAGGGACAGCTACGAGCAGTACTTC